The 28 T cell receptor beta chains reported below all come from one sample, sequenced in a study of OX40 agonist ivuxolimab in advanced cancers. The table came from immunoSEQ multiplex PCR; TCRdb's copy has only in-frame clones and leaves some out. The top ten hold about 2.5% of the sample, which has 75,000 to 95,000 clones, about 88% seen once. The material was CD4+ or CD8+ T cells sorted from blood, obtained in a trial of the OX40 agonist ivuxolimab. The receptors originated from an adult with an advanced solid tumor such as melanoma, head and neck, liver or kidney cancer.

The chain has TRBV23-1 and TRBJ1-5, with 12 bases lining up with TRBD1. TRBV23-1 is identified as an open reading frame with a role that is uncertain. The CDR3 contains 16 residues. J gave up 8 bases and V 2 bases, and 7 bases lay outside the gene matches. The CDR3 region has the DNA TGCGCCAGCAGTCAACCGGGACAGGGGGCATGGGAGCCCCAGCATTTT. Amino acids: CASSQPGQGAWEPQHF.

This clone was observed a handful of times. CDR3 sequence: CASTSGGGETQYF. CDR3 nucleotides: TGTGCCAGCACTAGCGGGGGGGGAGAGACCCAGTACTTC. The chain links TRBV6-6 to TRBJ2-5; 12 bases are a match to TRBD2. From germline, CDR1 is MNHNY and CDR2 SVGAGI (reference sequence). The CDR3 totals 13 residues. After removal of 7 bases from V and 4 bases from J, the junction contained 1 base not matched to a gene.

V gene TRBV10-3 combines with J gene TRBJ1-1; D is undetermined. The CDR3 is made up of 17 amino acids. V dropped 0 bases and J dropped 1 base, with 15 bases sitting between them. The germline gives CDR1 ENHRY, CDR2 SYGVKD. CDR3 coding DNA: TGTGCCATCAGTGAGTCCCCCGCCTCACGACAGAACACTGAAGCTTTCTTT. The encoded protein is CAISESPASRQNTEAFF.

The chain is built from TRBV28 and TRBJ1-5; D is perhaps TRBD1 (5 bases). This CDR3 has 16 amino acids. Trimming stripped 4 bases from V and 4 bases from J, with 17 bases between. Germline loops: CDR1 MDHEN, CDR2 SYDVKM. CDR3 sequence reads: CASSYTGTGENQPQHF. The CDR3 DNA reads TGTGCCAGCAGTTACACCGGGACGGGGGAGAATCAGCCCCAGCATTTT.

V gene TRBV27 combines with J gene TRBJ2-2, with a weak D call TRBD1 (6 bases). The CDR3 is 14 residues long. Germline CDR1 MNHEY, CDR2 SMNVEV (reference sequence). V lost 1 base and J 4 bases, leaving 7 bases between the germline ends. CDR3 protein: CASSLWDTTGELFF. The CDR3 region has the DNA TGTGCCAGCAGTTTATGGGACACCACCGGGGAGCTGTTTTTT.

This clone has a single count. This chain links TRBV28 with TRBJ2-2; D might be TRBD1 (5 bases). The germline V gene encodes CDR1 MDHEN and CDR2 SYDVKM. The CDR3 has 15 amino acids. The V gene lost 3 bases and the J gene lost 6 bases, with 14 bases spanning the gap. The CDR3 here is CASSFSAKGPGELFF. CDR3 DNA sequence: TGTGCCAGCAGTTTTTCGGCCAAGGGGCCCGGGGAGCTGTTTTTT.

V and J are TRBV5-4 and TRBJ2-7, with a possible D match to TRBD2 (5 bases). The CDR3 covers 14 residues. The germline CDR1 and CDR2 sequences are SGHNT and YYREEE (reference sequence). V dropped 3 bases and J dropped 0 bases, with 10 bases sitting between them. CDR3 loop: CASSSPGDSYEQYF. CDR3 in DNA: TGTGCCAGCAGCTCCCCCGGGGACTCCTACGAGCAGTACTTC.

The V call is TRBV2, the J call TRBJ1-5; D not certain. This CDR3 has 14 residues. Trimming removed 4 bases at V and 1 base at J, with 8 bases between. Germline CDR1 is SNHLY and CDR2 is FYNNEI. The CDR3 spells CASSVGLSNQPQHF. The DNA for the CDR3 is TGTGCCAGCAGTGTTGGGCTAAGCAATCAGCCCCAGCATTTT. Together with reference TRBV2 and TRBJ1-5, the CDR3 gives the full variable domain: EPEVTQTPSHQVTQMGQEVILRCVPISNHLYFYWYRQILGQKVEFLVSFYNNEISEKSEIFDDQFSVERPDGSNFTLKIRSTKLEDSAMYFCASSVGLSNQPQHFGDGTRLSIL.

This chain uses TRBV7-8 with TRBJ1-2; D unclear. This CDR3 has 14 residues. Germline CDR1 reads SGHVS; CDR2 reads FQNEAQ. The V and J ends lost 5 bases and 2 bases respectively, with 12 bases between them. The CDR3 loop is CASSREVRNYGYTF. In nucleotides, the CDR3 is TGTGCCAGCAGCAGAGAGGTCCGGAACTATGGCTACACCTTC.

This clone was detected once. The chain joins TRBV9 to TRBJ2-1, with D perhaps TRBD1 or TRBD2 (6 bases each). The ends were cut back, 0 bases at V and 2 bases at J, with 9 bases in the middle. This CDR3 region has 15 residues. Germline values: CDR1 SGDLS, CDR2 YYNGEE. CDR3 region: CASSVEGGTYNEQFF. CDR3 coding DNA: TGTGCCAGCAGCGTAGAAGGGGGGACCTACAATGAGCAGTTCTTC. Supplemented by reference TRBV9 and TRBJ2-1, the full variable domain reads DSGVTQTPKHLITATGQRVTLRCSPRSGDLSVYWYQQSLDQGLQFLIQYYNGEERAKGNILERFSAQQFPDLHSELNLSSLELGDSALYFCASSVEGGTYNEQFFGPGTRLTVL.

This clone was counted a single time. J is TRBJ2-3 and V is TRBV5-4, with 7 positions matching TRBD2. Germline V lookup: CDR1 SGHNT, CDR2 YYREEE (reference sequence). The CDR3 covers 19 residues. V lost 6 bases, J lost 0 bases, and 19 bases stayed unmatched. CDR3 coding DNA: TGTGCCAGCACCAAATTTGGAGGCGGGGGATCCCCTAGCACAGATACGCAGTATTTT. Protein product: CASTKFGGGGSPSTDTQYF.

The V and J genes are TRBV27 and TRBJ2-1, with a possible D match to TRBD1 (5 bases). V lost 2 bases to trimming and J lost 0 bases, with 26 bases between them. Germline V gene data show CDR1 as MNHEY and CDR2 as SMNVEV (reference sequence). This CDR3 has 21 residues. The CDR3 nucleotides read TGTGCCAGCAGTTTAAAGTCGGCAGGGTCTAGGTACACCGTCTCCTACAATGAGCAGTTCTTC. This encodes CASSLKSAGSRYTVSYNEQFF.

The V call is TRBV20-1, the J call TRBJ2-5; D gene uncertain. The CDR3 spans 11 residues. V was trimmed by 1 base and J by 4 bases, leaving 4 bases between them. The germline V gene encodes CDR1 DFQATT and CDR2 SNEGSKA (reference sequence). In nucleotides, the CDR3 is TGCAGTGCTAGAGGTGGAGAGACCCAGTACTTC. Encoded protein: CSARGGETQYF.

The genes are TRBV7-2 and TRBJ2-7; D might be TRBD2 (5 bases). The germline CDR1 and CDR2 sequences are SGHTA and FQGNSA. The length of the CDR3 is 14 residues. V lost 3 bases and J lost 2, with 11 bases in between. The CDR3 loop is CASSFQLVTYEQYF. DNA of the CDR3: TGTGCCAGCAGCTTCCAACTAGTTACCTACGAGCAGTACTTC.

The gene calls are TRBV7-2 and TRBJ1-4, with TRBD1 matching 10 bases. Trimming at V came to 3 bases and at J to 5 bases, leaving 6 bases not matched to a gene. Germline V gives CDR1 SGHTA, CDR2 FQGNSA. The CDR3 sequence is 16 residues long. The CDR3 region is CASSLGQGYQNEKLFF. In DNA, the CDR3 is TGTGCCAGCAGCTTGGGACAGGGGTACCAAAATGAAAAACTGTTTTTT.

This chain connects TRBV11-2 to TRBJ1-6, with TRBD1 as a possible D gene (6 bases). V was cut by 3 bases and J by 7 bases, with 10 bases left in between. Germline loops: CDR1 SGHAT, CDR2 FQNNGV. This CDR3 has 14 amino acids. The CDR3: CASSFGQWNSPLHF. The DNA of the CDR3 is TGTGCCAGCAGCTTCGGACAGTGGAATTCACCCCTCCACTTT.

This chain connects TRBV19 to TRBJ2-3, with 7 bases matching TRBD1. The CDR3 runs to 15 residues. With V trimmed by 11 bases and J by 0 bases, 11 bases remained unmatched. Germline-derived CDR1 and CDR2 are LNHDA and SQIVND (reference sequence). The CDR3 region is CASQRGGGSTDTQYF. The CDR3 DNA sequence: TGTGCCTCCCAAAGAGGGGGCGGGAGCACAGATACGCAGTATTTT. Full variable domain (remainder filled in from reference TRBV19 and TRBJ2-3): DGGITQSPKYLFRKEGQNVTLSCEQNLNHDAMYWYRQDPGQGLRLIYYSQIVNDFQKGDIAEGYSVSREKKESFPLTVTSAQKNPTAFYLCASQRGGGSTDTQYFGPGTRLTVL.

V gene TRBV28 combines with J gene TRBJ1-2; 8 bases line up with TRBD1. Trimming cost V 7 bases and J 0 bases; bases outside gene matches: 13. The length of the CDR3 is 17 residues. The germline V gene encodes CDR1 MDHEN and CDR2 SYDVKM. In DNA, the CDR3 is TGTGCCAGCAATTTCGTAGCAGGGGGCTTTACTAACTATGGCTACACCTTC. Its protein product is CASNFVAGGFTNYGYTF.

This clone showed up just a few times. The chain links TRBV11-2 to TRBJ2-1; the match to TRBD2 covers 9 bases. Germline CDR1 reads SGHAT; CDR2 reads FQNNGV. The CDR3 length is 15 residues. The junction had 9 bases not matched to a gene; V was cut back by 6 bases and J by 6 bases. CDR3 sequence: CASRTLAGRINEQFF. The CDR3 DNA follows: TGTGCCAGCAGAACGCTAGCGGGGAGAATCAATGAGCAGTTCTTC.

The chain joins TRBV27 to TRBJ1-1; D call uncertain. Trimming cost V 4 bases and J 3 bases, with 15 bases left between them. The germline CDR1 and CDR2 sequences are MNHEY and SMNVEV (reference sequence). This CDR3 is built from 15 residues. The CDR3 here is CASSSISATYTEAFF. Here the CDR3 DNA reads TGTGCCAGCAGTTCCATATCCGCGACTTACACTGAAGCTTTCTTT.

The chain has TRBV5-6 and TRBJ1-1; D unclear. Germline values: CDR1 SGHDT, CDR2 YYEEEE. Between the trimmed V and J ends, which lost 0 bases and 7 bases, there was a span of 7 bases. This CDR3 is built from 12 residues. The CDR3 DNA is TGTGCCAGCAGCTTGGATCGGGATGAAGCTTTCTTT. Protein sequence: CASSLDRDEAFF.

This rearrangement joins TRBV9 to TRBJ1-5, with 7 bases fitting TRBD1. CDR1 SGDLS and CDR2 YYNGEE come from the germline V gene. V lost 0 bases, J lost 4 bases, and 4 bases stayed unmatched. This CDR3 contains 15 residues. CDR3 coding DNA: TGTGCCAGCAGCGTAGGGACAGGACCGAATCAGCCCCAGCATTTT. It codes for CASSVGTGPNQPQHF.

The J gene is TRBJ1-1, the V gene TRBV2; perhaps TRBD1 as D (6 bases). Trimming removed 7 bases from V and 3 bases from J, with 15 bases in between. Germline V gives CDR1 SNHLY, CDR2 FYNNEI. The length of the CDR3 is 14 residues. The chain's CDR3 is CASIGTRPYTEAFF. As DNA, the CDR3 is TGTGCCAGCATCGGGACACGGCCGTACACTGAAGCTTTCTTT.

The chain joins TRBV10-3 to TRBJ1-2, with 7 nucleotides matching TRBD1. The germline CDR1 and CDR2 sequences are ENHRY and SYGVKD. V shed 10 bases, J shed 0 bases, and the junction held 14 bases outside the gene matches. The CDR3 sequence is 16 residues long. The CDR3 sequence is CASTTQGYPSNYGYTF. In DNA form, the CDR3 reads TGTGCCAGTACCACACAGGGGTACCCCTCTAACTATGGCTACACCTTC.

This chain links TRBV12-5 with TRBJ1-2, with TRBD1 matching over 7 bases. Germline values: CDR1 LGHNT, CDR2 FRNRAP. Trimming removed 2 bases from V and 3 bases from J; junction bases left unmatched: 9. The CDR3 consists of 16 residues. CDR3 amino acids: CASGLRGQARDYGYTF. Here the CDR3 DNA reads TGTGCTAGTGGTTTGAGGGGGCAGGCCAGAGACTATGGCTACACCTTC.

This clone has a single count. The rearrangement links TRBV19 to TRBJ1-5; 7 bases align to TRBD1. Germline V gene lookup returns CDR1 LNHDA and CDR2 SQIVND (reference sequence). The junction had 6 bases not matched to a gene; V was cut back by 6 bases and J by 4 bases. The CDR3 sequence is 14 residues long. The CDR3 is CASRGDSENQPQHF. The CDR3 DNA reads as TGTGCCAGTAGGGGGGACAGCGAGAATCAGCCCCAGCATTTT.

This chain uses TRBV7-3 with TRBJ2-6; D is unclear. V was shortened by 1 base and J by 0 bases, with 4 bases between the two germline ends. The CDR3 covers 15 residues. CDR1 and CDR2 from the germline V gene are SGHTA and FQGTGA. The CDR3 loop reads CASSLKASGANVLTF. For the CDR3, the DNA is TGTGCCAGCAGCTTAAAGGCCTCTGGGGCCAACGTCCTGACTTTC.

There are a few counts of this clone. The chain recombines TRBV19 with TRBJ1-2; no clear D gene. V lost 3 bases to trimming and J lost 7 bases, with 12 bases between them. This CDR3 has 13 amino acids. Per germline, CDR1 LNHDA and CDR2 SQIVND (reference sequence). The CDR3 is CASSIGLEGGYTF. The CDR3 DNA sequence: TGTGCCAGTAGTATCGGTCTGGAGGGTGGCTACACCTTC.